The rows below give T cell receptor beta chains drawn from one sample of a study of T cell responses to AZD1222 COVID-19 vaccine. Some clones are missing from TCRdb's copy, which holds only in-frame ones; the method was immunoSEQ multiplex PCR. The table records 120,000 to 150,000 clones, about 91% of them present only once. The input for sequencing was peripheral blood, taken 28 days after the second AZD1222 dose. The receptors come from an adult who received the AZD1222 COVID-19 vaccine. CDR3s include the opening cysteine and the closing phenylalanine or tryptophan. Each record gives: J gene, V gene, CDR3 protein.

>TRBJ1-1|TRBV3-1/TRBV3-2
CASSETSRGTEAFF
>TRBJ1-2|TRBV2
CASTQITGTGYTF
>TRBJ1-2|TRBV28
CASIGQTTYGYTF
>TRBJ2-1|TRBV9
CASSQGLARINEQFF
>TRBJ1-6|TRBV19
CASSIEAPRSHSPLHF
>TRBJ1-2|TRBV10-1
CASSESRTGAVYGYTF
>TRBJ2-3|TRBV6-5
CASSTGTGILDTQYF
>TRBJ1-2|TRBV7-8
CASSLNRGRLYGYTF
>TRBJ2-1|TRBV2
CASSERSDSYNEQFF
>TRBJ2-2|TRBV6-4
CASSDSPSGDTGELFF
>TRBJ1-2|TRBV30
CALNQGGAGYTF
>TRBJ2-3|TRBV10-2
CASSEGLDFTDTQYF
>TRBJ1-6|TRBV3-1/TRBV3-2
CASSQDVRVGASSNSPLHF
>TRBJ1-5|TRBV28
CASSSLYGGNQPQHF
>TRBJ1-2|TRBV19
CASTRNRGQGLGSNYGYTF
>TRBJ2-5|TRBV7-4
CASSLDVGTKRETQYF
>TRBJ2-5|TRBV27
CASSLSVSPGGTQYF
>TRBJ1-1|TRBV7-9
CASSPRNTEAFF
>TRBJ1-1|TRBV5-1
CASSLNSGGSGMNTEAFF
>TRBJ1-2|TRBV9
CASSLGTGDYGYTF
>TRBJ1-1|TRBV19
CASSIGRTTEAFF
>TRBJ1-2|TRBV7-8
CASSLGQTTNGYTF
>TRBJ1-1|TRBV30
CAWDQRQGAEAFF
>TRBJ1-2|TRBV29-1
CSVELGNYGYTF
>TRBJ1-1|TRBV12-5
CASGLTGTGRNTEAFF